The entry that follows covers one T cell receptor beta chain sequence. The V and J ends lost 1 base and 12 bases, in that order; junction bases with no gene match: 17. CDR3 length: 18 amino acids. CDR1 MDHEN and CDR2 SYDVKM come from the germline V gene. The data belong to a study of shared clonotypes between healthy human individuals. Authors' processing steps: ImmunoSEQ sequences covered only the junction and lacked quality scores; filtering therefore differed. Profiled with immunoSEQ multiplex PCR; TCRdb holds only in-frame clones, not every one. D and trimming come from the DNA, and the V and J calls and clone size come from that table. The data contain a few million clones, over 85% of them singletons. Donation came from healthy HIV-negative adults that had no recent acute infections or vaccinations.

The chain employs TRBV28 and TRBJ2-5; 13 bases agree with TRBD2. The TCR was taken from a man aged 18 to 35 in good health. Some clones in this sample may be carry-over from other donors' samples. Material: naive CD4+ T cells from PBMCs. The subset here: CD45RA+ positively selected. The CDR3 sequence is CASSLSPTSGRSGAPKYF. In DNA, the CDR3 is TGTGCCAGCAGTTTATCCCCGACTAGCGGGAGGAGTGGGGCGCCAAAGTACTTC.